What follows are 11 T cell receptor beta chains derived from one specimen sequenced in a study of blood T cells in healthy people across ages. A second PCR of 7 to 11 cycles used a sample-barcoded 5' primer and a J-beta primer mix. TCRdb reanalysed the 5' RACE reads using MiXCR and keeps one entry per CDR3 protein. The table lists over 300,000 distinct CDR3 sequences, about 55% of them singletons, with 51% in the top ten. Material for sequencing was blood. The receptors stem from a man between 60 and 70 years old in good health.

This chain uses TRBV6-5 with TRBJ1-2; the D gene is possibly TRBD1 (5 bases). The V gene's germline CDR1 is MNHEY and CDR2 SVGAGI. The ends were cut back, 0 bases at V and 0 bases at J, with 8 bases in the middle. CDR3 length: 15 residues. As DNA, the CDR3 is TGTGCCAGCAGTTACTCTCGACAGCCTAACTATGGCTACACCTTC. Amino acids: CASSYSRQPNYGYTF.

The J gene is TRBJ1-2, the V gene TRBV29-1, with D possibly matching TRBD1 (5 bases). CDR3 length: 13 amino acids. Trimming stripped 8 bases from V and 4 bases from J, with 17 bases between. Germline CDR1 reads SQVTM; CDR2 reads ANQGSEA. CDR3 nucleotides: TGCAGCTCGACCGGGGACGGCGTCTATGGCTACACCTTC. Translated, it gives CSSTGDGVYGYTF.

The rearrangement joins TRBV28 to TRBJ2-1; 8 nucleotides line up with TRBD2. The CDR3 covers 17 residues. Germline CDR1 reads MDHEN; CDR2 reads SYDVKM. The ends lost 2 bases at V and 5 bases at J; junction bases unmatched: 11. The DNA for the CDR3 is TGTGCCAGCAGTTTAATAACTAGCGGATTCTTAAACAATGAGCAGTTCTTC. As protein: CASSLITSGFLNNEQFF.

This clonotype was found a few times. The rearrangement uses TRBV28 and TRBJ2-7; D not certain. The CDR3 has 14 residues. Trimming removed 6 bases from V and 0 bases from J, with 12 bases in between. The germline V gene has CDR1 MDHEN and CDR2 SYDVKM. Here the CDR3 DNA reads TGTGCCAGCAGCCCATCATTGGGCTCCTACGAGCAGTACTTC. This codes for CASSPSLGSYEQYF.

The CDR3 bases are TGTGCCAGCAGTCCAAGAGGGGGGACGGGTAATGAGCAGTTCTTC. Translated: CASSPRGGTGNEQFF. The V and J genes are TRBV27 and TRBJ2-1, with D perhaps assigned TRBD1 or TRBD2 (6 bases each). V lost 5 bases and J 7 bases, leaving 18 bases between the germline ends. Germline CDR1 reads MNHEY; CDR2 reads SMNVEV (reference sequence). The CDR3 spans 15 residues.

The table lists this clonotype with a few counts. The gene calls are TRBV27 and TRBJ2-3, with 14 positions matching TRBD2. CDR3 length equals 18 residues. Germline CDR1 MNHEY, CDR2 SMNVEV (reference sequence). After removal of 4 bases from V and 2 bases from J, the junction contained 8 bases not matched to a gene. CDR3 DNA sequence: TGTGCCAGCAGTTCGACGGGACTAGCGGGGGTGTACACAGATACGCAGTATTTT. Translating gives CASSSTGLAGVYTDTQYF.

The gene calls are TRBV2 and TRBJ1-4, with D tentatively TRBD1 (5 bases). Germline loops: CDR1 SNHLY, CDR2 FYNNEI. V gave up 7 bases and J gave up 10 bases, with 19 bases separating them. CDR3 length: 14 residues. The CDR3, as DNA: TGTGCCAGCAACCCGGGACCTCGAGGTGGAAAACTGTTTTTT. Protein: CASNPGPRGGKLFF.

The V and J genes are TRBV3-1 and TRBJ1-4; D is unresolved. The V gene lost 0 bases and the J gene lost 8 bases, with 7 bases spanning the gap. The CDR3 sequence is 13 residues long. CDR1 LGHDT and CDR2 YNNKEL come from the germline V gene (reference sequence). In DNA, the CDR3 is TGTGCCAGCAGCCAAGAAGGGTGGGAAAAACTGTTTTTT. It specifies CASSQEGWEKLFF.

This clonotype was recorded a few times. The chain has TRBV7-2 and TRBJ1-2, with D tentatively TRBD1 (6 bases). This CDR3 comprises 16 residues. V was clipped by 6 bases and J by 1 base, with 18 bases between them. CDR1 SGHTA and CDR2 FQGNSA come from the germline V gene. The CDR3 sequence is CASSLPGARINYGYTF. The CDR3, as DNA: TGTGCCAGCAGTCTACCAGGGGCCAGGATTAACTATGGCTACACCTTC.

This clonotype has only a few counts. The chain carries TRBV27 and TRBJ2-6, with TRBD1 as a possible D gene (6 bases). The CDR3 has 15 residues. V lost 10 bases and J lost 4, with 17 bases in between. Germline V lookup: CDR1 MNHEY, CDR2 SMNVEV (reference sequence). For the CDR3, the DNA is TGTGCCACCGCCGCTAACAGGGCCGGGGCCAACGTCCTGACTTTC. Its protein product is CATAANRAGANVLTF.

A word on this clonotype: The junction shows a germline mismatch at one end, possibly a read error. CDR3 nucleotide sequence: TGCGTCAGCAGCCCCCGGGGGCGGGCGGATACGCAGTATTTT. Its protein product is CVSSPRGRADTQYF. The rearrangement uses TRBV5-1 and TRBJ2-3, with D possibly being TRBD1 or TRBD2 (6 bases each). Germline V gene data show CDR1 as SGHRS and CDR2 as YFSETQ. The CDR3 is 14 amino acids.